These 22 T cell receptor beta chains came from one sample sequenced in a study of blood T cell repertoires in COVID-19. Profiled with immunoSEQ multiplex PCR; TCRdb holds only in-frame clones, not every one. The sample has roughly 200,000 clones, 80% to 90% seen once. The specimen was PBMCs or T cells enriched from blood (not recorded which). The receptor set was obtained from a woman aged 40 to 50 with acute COVID-19.

V is TRBV7-8 and J is TRBJ1-2; 9 bases map to TRBD1. V lost 1 base to trimming and J lost 8 bases; unmatched junction nucleotides: 8. The CDR3 covers 15 residues. Germline CDR1 SGHVS, CDR2 FQNEAQ. The CDR3 spells CASSLVDRGSSGYTF. For the CDR3, the DNA is TGTGCCAGCAGCTTAGTGGACAGGGGATCCAGCGGCTACACCTTC. Full variable domain (missing parts from reference TRBV7-8 and TRBJ1-2): GAGVSQSPRYKVAKRGQDVALRCDPISGHVSLFWYQQALGQGPEFLTYFQNEAQLDKSGLPSDRFFAERPEGSVSTLKIQRTQQEDSAVYLCASSLVDRGSSGYTFGSGTRLTVV.

V and J are TRBV28 and TRBJ1-5; D is possibly TRBD1 (6 bases). The germline V gene has CDR1 MDHEN and CDR2 SYDVKM. V was pared by 8 bases and J by 1 base, with 18 bases between. The CDR3 has 16 amino acids. The CDR3 nucleotides read TGTGCCAGCTCCCCCGGGGGGCAGCTGAGCAATCAGCCCCAGCATTTT. Its protein product is CASSPGGQLSNQPQHF.

CDR3 sequence reads: CASSIDPPGSGRRVGELFF. CDR3 nucleotides: TGTGCCAGTAGTATAGATCCCCCTGGGAGCGGGAGACGAGTCGGGGAGCTGTTTTTT. The J gene is TRBJ2-2, the V gene TRBV19; 8 bases are a match to TRBD2. CDR3 length equals 19 residues. The V and J ends lost 0 bases and 7 bases, in that order; junction bases with no gene match: 16. CDR1 and CDR2 from the germline V gene are LNHDA and SQIVND (reference sequence).

The chain joins TRBV6-5 to TRBJ2-7; 7 bases agree with TRBD2. V shed 5 bases and J 6 bases; nucleotides not matched to a gene: 10. The CDR3 runs 14 residues. Germline CDR1 and CDR2: MNHEY and SVGAGI. CDR3 protein: CASSQLGGEGEQYF. CDR3 in DNA: TGTGCCAGCAGTCAGCTGGGGGGGGAAGGCGAGCAGTACTTC.

The genes are TRBV10-3 and TRBJ2-7, with 10 bases identical to TRBD1. Germline V CDR1 and CDR2: ENHRY, SYGVKD. The CDR3 is 16 residues long. The junction had 16 bases not matched to a gene; V was cut back by 5 bases and J by 9 bases. In DNA form, the CDR3 reads TGTGCCATCAGTTCTTTGCCGGGACAGGGGCCGGGAGGGCAGTACTTC. Its protein product is CAISSLPGQGPGGQYF.

The V call is TRBV6-5, the J call TRBJ1-2, with D tentatively TRBD1 (5 bases). Germline V gene lookup returns CDR1 MNHEY and CDR2 SVGAGI. The V end was cut by 4 bases, the J end by 8 bases, with 14 bases between. The CDR3 has 13 residues. CDR3 nucleotide sequence: TGTGCCAGCAGTTTGGAGGGGAGATGGGGCTACACCTTC. It specifies CASSLEGRWGYTF.

The chain joins TRBV19 to TRBJ2-1; 12 bases are a match to TRBD2. The CDR3 covers 17 residues. V gave up 5 bases and J gave up 2 bases; unmatched junction bases: 7. Germline V gives CDR1 LNHDA, CDR2 SQIVND (reference sequence). CDR3 sequence (DNA): TGTGCCAGTAGTCCACGGACTAGCGGGACTACCTACAATGAGCAGTTCTTC. Translating it yields CASSPRTSGTTYNEQFF.

The V gene is TRBV28, the J gene TRBJ2-7, with D tentatively TRBD2 (6 bases). The V gene lost 1 base and the J gene lost 4 bases, with 11 bases spanning the gap. Germline CDR1 MDHEN, CDR2 SYDVKM. This CDR3 is built from 14 residues. The CDR3 DNA is TGTGCCAGCAGTTTATCTCTAGCGACATACGAGCAGTACTTC. Residues: CASSLSLATYEQYF.

This chain uses TRBV18 with TRBJ2-5, with 7 nucleotides matching TRBD2. Germline V gives CDR1 KGHSH, CDR2 LQKENI. This CDR3 has 16 residues. The V and J ends lost 3 bases and 5 bases, in that order; junction bases with no gene match: 12. CDR3 loop: CASSPLESGGRETQYF. CDR3 nucleotides: TGTGCCAGCTCACCTCTGGAGTCGGGGGGACGGGAGACCCAGTACTTC. The full variable domain, its missing parts supplied by reference TRBV18 and TRBJ2-5, is NAGVMQNPRHLVRRRGQEARLRCSPMKGHSHVYWYRQLPEEGLKFMVYLQKENIIDESGMPKERFSAEFPKEGPSILRIQQVVRGDSAAYFCASSPLESGGRETQYFGPGTRLLVL.

This sequence joins TRBV24-1 and TRBJ2-1; weak D call: TRBD2 (5 bases). The CDR3 runs to 12 residues. CDR1 and CDR2 (germline): KGHDR, SFDVKD. V shed 4 bases and J shed 10 bases, with 10 bases lying between them. The CDR3 loop reads CATSEPGNEQFF. In nucleotides, the CDR3 is TGTGCCACCAGTGAGCCGGGAAACGAGCAGTTCTTC.

The chain is built from TRBV27 and TRBJ1-2; D gene uncertain. V gave up 3 bases and J gave up 0 bases, with 8 bases separating them. CDR1 and CDR2 (germline): MNHEY, SMNVEV (reference sequence). CDR3 length: 14 amino acids. DNA for the CDR3: TGTGCCAGCAGTTTGGTGGGAGCTAACTATGGCTACACCTTC. Its translation: CASSLVGANYGYTF.

The chain recombines TRBV5-1 with TRBJ1-2; 7 bases fit TRBD1. This CDR3 comprises 15 residues. Germline CDR1 reads SGHRS; CDR2 reads YFSETQ. J gave up 2 bases and V 4 bases, and 8 bases lay outside the gene matches. The CDR3 is CASSDRQGLNYGYTF. The DNA for the CDR3 is TGCGCCAGCAGCGACAGACAGGGATTGAACTATGGCTACACCTTC.

This chain links TRBV2 with TRBJ1-4, with TRBD1 identical over 9 bases. The J segment lost 10 bases and the V segment lost 7 bases, leaving 7 bases of the junction unmatched. This CDR3 comprises 13 residues. CDR1 SNHLY and CDR2 FYNNEI come from the germline V gene. The CDR3 nucleotides read TGTGCCAGCATTAGGACAGGGGAGGGAAAACTGTTTTTT. Its protein product is CASIRTGEGKLFF.

Here the CDR3 DNA reads TGTGCCCAGACCGGGGGAGGGAACACCGGGGAGCTGTTTTTT. Translated: CAQTGGGNTGELFF. V and J are TRBV7-9 and TRBJ2-2; D perhaps matches TRBD2 (6 bases). Germline CDR1 reads SEHNR; CDR2 reads FQNEAQ (reference sequence). This CDR3 is 14 amino acids long. Trimming left V 11 bases short and J 1 base short, with 14 bases between.

This chain connects TRBV29-1 to TRBJ1-2; 9 positions agree with TRBD1. Unmatched junction bases numbered 3, after V lost 4 bases and J lost 3 bases. The CDR3 length is 13 residues. Germline values: CDR1 SQVTM, CDR2 ANQGSEA. The CDR3 DNA is TGCAGCGTTGGACAGGGGGGTTACTATGGCTACACCTTC. It encodes CSVGQGGYYGYTF.

This sequence joins TRBV5-1 and TRBJ2-1; 14 bases are shared with TRBD2. The CDR3 consists of 16 residues. Germline V lookup: CDR1 SGHRS, CDR2 YFSETQ. J was trimmed by 7 bases and V by 6 bases; bases with no gene match: 9. CDR3: CASTLHGTSGSNEQFF. The CDR3 DNA follows: TGCGCCAGCACCCTCCACGGGACTAGCGGGAGTAATGAGCAGTTCTTC. The whole variable domain, remainder taken from reference TRBV5-1 and TRBJ2-1, is KAGVTQTPRYLIKTRGQQVTLSCSPISGHRSVSWYQQTPGQGLQFLFEYFSETQRNKGNFPGRFSGRQFSNSRSEMNVSTLELGDSALYLCASTLHGTSGSNEQFFGPGTRLTVL.

J is TRBJ2-7 and V is TRBV15, with D unclear. The CDR3 is 13 residues long. V lost 0 bases to trimming and J lost 3 bases, with 6 bases between them. Germline V gives CDR1 LNHNV, CDR2 YYDKDF (reference sequence). CDR3 nucleotides: TGTGCCACCAGCAGAGATCTTAGCTACGAGCAGTACTTC. Encoded protein: CATSRDLSYEQYF.

This CDR3 reads CASLGQGGSPLHF. The CDR3 coding sequence is TGTGCCAGTCTAGGACAGGGAGGTTCACCCCTCCACTTT. V is TRBV28 and J is TRBJ1-6; 8 bases line up with TRBD1. This CDR3 is built from 13 residues. The germline CDR1 and CDR2 sequences are MDHEN and SYDVKM. J lost 9 bases, V lost 9 bases, and 7 bases had no gene match. Full variable domain (remainder filled in from reference TRBV28 and TRBJ1-6): DVKVTQSSRYLVKRTGEKVFLECVQDMDHENMFWYRQDPGLGLRLIYFSYDVKMKEKGDIPEGYSVSREKKERFSLILESASTNQTSMYLCASLGQGGSPLHFGNGTRLTVT.

The chain recombines TRBV19 with TRBJ1-1, with 9 positions matching TRBD1. With V trimmed by 7 bases and J by 1 base, 4 bases remained unmatched. Germline-derived CDR1 and CDR2 are LNHDA and SQIVND (reference sequence). CDR3 length: 14 residues. The CDR3 DNA sequence: TGTGCCAGTACCCCGGACAGGGGGAACACTGAAGCTTTCTTT. Amino acid sequence: CASTPDRGNTEAFF.

The chain employs TRBV28 and TRBJ1-4; D remains unclear. CDR1 is MDHEN, CDR2 SYDVKM, per germline. CDR3 length equals 13 residues. V was cut by 6 bases and J by 7 bases, with 12 bases left in between. The CDR3 region has the DNA TGTGCCAGCAGAACGAACGCAGGTGAAAAACTGTTTTTT. Translated: CASRTNAGEKLFF.

The rearrangement joins TRBV5-6 to TRBJ1-2; the D is unclear. The V gene lost 4 bases and the J gene lost 2 bases, with 9 bases spanning the gap. The germline gives CDR1 SGHDT, CDR2 YYEEEE. This CDR3 spans 13 amino acids. CDR3 sequence: CASSQVLNYGYTF. CDR3 bases: TGTGCCAGCAGCCAAGTACTGAACTATGGCTACACCTTC. Combining the CDR3 with reference TRBV5-6 and TRBJ1-2 gives the whole variable domain DAGVTQSPTHLIKTRGQQVTLRCSPKSGHDTVSWYQQALGQGPQFIFQYYEEEERQRGNFPDRFSGHQFPNYSSELNVNALLLGDSALYLCASSQVLNYGYTFGSGTRLTVV.

The V call is TRBV18, the J call TRBJ2-2; possibly TRBD1 for D (6 bases). Germline V gives CDR1 KGHSH, CDR2 LQKENI. Trimming cost V 4 bases and J 0 bases, with 12 bases left between them. The CDR3 is 16 amino acids. CDR3 residues: CASSRTDSSNTGELFF. The CDR3 DNA reads TGTGCCAGCTCACGAACGGACAGCTCGAACACCGGGGAGCTGTTTTTT.